This T cell receptor beta chain comes out of a study of CD8 T cells in ankylosing spondylitis. Study results and limitations: Apparently characteristic of ankylosing spondylitis blood was a TCR beta motif (eight highly homologous variants).

The TCR beta libraries were generated through quantitative 5'-RACE incorporating molecular barcodes. Using its own MiXCR run on the 5' RACE reads, TCRdb lists one record per CDR3 protein. The table includes about 840,000 distinct CDR3 sequences, roughly 10% detected once. The length of the CDR3 is 13 residues. Germline V gene data show CDR1 as DFQATT and CDR2 as SNEGSKA (reference sequence). V was clipped by 5 bases and J by 0 bases, with 10 bases between them. As to this clonotype: Its antigen remains unknown.

V gene TRBV20-1 combines with J gene TRBJ1-1; D is unclear. The source material was blood, either unsorted or a sorted T cell fraction (not recorded which). The sequence came from a male donor with ankylosing spondylitis. The DNA for the CDR3 is TGCAGTGCTCCCCGTTCCATGAACACTGAAGCTTTCTTT. Translated: CSAPRSMNTEAFF.